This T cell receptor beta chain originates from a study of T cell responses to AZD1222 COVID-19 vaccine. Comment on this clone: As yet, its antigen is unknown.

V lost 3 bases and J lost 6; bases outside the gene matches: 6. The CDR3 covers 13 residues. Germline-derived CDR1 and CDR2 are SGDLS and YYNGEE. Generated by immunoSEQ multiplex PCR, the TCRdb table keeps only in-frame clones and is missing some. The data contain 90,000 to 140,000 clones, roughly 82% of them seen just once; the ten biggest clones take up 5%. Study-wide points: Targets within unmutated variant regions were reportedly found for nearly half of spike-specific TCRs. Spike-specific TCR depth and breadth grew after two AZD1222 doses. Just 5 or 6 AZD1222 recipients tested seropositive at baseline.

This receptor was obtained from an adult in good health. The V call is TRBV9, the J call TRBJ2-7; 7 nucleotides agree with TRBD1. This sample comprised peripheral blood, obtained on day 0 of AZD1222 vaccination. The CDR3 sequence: CASSEQAGGEQYF. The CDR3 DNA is TGTGCCAGCAGCGAACAGGCAGGGGGCGAGCAGTACTTC.